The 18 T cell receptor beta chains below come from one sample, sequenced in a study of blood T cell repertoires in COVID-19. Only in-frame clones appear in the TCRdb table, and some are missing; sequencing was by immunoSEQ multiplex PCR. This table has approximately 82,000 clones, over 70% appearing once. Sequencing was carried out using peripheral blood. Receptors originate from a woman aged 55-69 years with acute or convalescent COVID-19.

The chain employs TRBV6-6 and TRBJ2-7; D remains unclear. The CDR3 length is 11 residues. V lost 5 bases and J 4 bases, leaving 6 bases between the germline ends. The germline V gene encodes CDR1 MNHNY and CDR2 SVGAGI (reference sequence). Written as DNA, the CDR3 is TGTGCCAGCAGTCCCAAATACGAGCAGTACTTC. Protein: CASSPKYEQYF.

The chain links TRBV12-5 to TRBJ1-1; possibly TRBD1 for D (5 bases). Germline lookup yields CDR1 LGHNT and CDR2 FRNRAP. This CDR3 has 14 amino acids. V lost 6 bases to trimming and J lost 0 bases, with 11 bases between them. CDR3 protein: CASGPGHMNTEAFF. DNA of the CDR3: TGTGCTAGTGGACCCGGACACATGAACACTGAAGCTTTCTTT.

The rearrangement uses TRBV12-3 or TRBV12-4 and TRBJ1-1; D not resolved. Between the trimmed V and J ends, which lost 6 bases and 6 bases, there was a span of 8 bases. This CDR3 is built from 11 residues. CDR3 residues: CASRTLAEAFF. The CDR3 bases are TGTGCCAGCAGAACCCTAGCTGAAGCTTTCTTT.

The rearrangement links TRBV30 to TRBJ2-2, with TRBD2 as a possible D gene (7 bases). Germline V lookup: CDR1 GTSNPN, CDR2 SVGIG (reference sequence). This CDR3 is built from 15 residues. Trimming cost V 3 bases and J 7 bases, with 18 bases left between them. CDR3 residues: CAWREWGGWGGELFF. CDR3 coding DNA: TGTGCCTGGAGAGAGTGGGGGGGCTGGGGCGGGGAGCTGTTTTTT.

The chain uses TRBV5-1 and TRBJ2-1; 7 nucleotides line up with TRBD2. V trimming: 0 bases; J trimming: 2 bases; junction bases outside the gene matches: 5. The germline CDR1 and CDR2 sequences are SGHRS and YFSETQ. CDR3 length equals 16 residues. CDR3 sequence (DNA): TGCGCCAGCAGCTTGGGTCCGAGCGGGGCCTACAATGAGCAGTTCTTC. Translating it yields CASSLGPSGAYNEQFF.

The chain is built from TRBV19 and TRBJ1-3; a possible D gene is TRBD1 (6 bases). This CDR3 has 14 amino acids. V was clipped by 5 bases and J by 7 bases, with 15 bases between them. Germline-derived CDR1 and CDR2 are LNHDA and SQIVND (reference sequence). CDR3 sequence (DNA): TGTGCCAGTAGTGTCCGGACAGTGGATAACACCATATATTTT. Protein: CASSVRTVDNTIYF.

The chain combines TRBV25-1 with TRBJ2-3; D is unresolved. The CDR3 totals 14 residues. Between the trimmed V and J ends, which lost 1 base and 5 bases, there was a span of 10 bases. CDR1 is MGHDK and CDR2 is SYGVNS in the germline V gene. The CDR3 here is CASSESTAGDTQYF. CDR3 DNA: TGTGCCAGCAGTGAATCTACCGCAGGAGATACGCAGTATTTT.

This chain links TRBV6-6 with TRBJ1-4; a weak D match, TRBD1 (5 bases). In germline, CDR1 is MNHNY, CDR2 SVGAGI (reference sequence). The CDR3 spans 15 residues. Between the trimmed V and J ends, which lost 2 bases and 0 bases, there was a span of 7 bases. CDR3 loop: CASSYGGTTNEKLFF. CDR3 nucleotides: TGTGCCAGCAGTTACGGGGGGACAACTAATGAAAAACTGTTTTTT.

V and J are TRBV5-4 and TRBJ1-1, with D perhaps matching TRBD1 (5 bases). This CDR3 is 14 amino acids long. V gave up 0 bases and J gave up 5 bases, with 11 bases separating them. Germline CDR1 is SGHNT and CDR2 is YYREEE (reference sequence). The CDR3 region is CASSLVGRGTEAFF. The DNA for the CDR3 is TGTGCCAGCAGCTTGGTGGGGAGGGGAACTGAAGCTTTCTTT.

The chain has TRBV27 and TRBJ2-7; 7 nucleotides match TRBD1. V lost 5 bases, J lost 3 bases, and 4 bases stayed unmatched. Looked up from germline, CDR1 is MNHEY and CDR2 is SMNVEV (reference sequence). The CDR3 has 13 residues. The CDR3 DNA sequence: TGTGCCAGCAGTGTGGGACAGAACTACGAGCAGTACTTC. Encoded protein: CASSVGQNYEQYF.

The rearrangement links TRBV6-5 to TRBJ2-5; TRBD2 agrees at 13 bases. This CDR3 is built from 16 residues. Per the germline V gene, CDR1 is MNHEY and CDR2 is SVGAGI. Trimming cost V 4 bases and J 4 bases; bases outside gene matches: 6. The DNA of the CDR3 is TGTGCCAGCAGTTCCCTCGGACTAGCGGGAGCAGAGACCCAGTACTTC. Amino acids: CASSSLGLAGAETQYF.

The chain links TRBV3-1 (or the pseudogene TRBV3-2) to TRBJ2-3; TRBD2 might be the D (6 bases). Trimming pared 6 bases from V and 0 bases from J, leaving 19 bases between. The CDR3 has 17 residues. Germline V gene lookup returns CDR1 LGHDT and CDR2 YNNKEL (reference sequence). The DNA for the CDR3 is TGTGCCAGCAGTTACCCTATAGGGGCGGGGAGCACAGATACGCAGTATTTT. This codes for CASSYPIGAGSTDTQYF.

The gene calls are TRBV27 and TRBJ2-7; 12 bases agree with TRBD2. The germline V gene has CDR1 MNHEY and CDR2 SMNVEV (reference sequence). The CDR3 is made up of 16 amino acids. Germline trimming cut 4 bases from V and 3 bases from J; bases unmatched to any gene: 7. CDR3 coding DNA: TGTGCCAGCAGTTCCCCGGGACTAGCGGGTGGCTACGAGCAGTACTTC. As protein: CASSSPGLAGGYEQYF.

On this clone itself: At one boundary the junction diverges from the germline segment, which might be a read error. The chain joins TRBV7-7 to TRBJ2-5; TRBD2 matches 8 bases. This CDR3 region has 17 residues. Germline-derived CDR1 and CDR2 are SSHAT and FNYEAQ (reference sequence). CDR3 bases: TGTGCTAGCAGCTTAGAAGCTTCGCGGGGGGCCCAAGAGACCCAGTACTTC. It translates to CASSLEASRGAQETQYF.

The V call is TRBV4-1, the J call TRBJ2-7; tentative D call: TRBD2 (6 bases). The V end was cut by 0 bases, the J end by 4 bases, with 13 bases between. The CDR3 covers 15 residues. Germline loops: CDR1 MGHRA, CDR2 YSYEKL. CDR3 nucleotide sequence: TGCGCCAGCAGCCAAGATATAGGGACTTGGTACGAGCAGTACTTC. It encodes CASSQDIGTWYEQYF.

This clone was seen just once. CDR3 region: CASSLLRGQGIYEQYF. CDR3 nucleotide sequence: TGTGCCAGCAGCTTACTGCGGGGCCAGGGAATCTACGAGCAGTACTTC. The rearrangement uses TRBV7-9 and TRBJ2-7; perhaps TRBD2 as D (6 bases). Germline CDR1 reads SEHNR; CDR2 reads FQNEAQ (reference sequence). This CDR3 region has 16 residues. Trimming removed 2 bases from V and 3 bases from J, with 17 bases in between.

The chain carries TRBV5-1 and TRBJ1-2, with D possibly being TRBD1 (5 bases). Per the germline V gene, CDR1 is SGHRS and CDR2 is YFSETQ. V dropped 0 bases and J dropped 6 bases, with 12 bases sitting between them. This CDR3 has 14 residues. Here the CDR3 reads CASSLDQGWDGYTF. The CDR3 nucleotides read TGCGCCAGCAGCTTGGATCAGGGATGGGATGGCTACACCTTC.

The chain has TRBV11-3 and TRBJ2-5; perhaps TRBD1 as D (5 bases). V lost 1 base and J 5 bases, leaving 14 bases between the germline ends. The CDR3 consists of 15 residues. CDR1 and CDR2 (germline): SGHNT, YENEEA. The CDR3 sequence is CASSLALQGPETQYF. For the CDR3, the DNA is TGTGCCAGCAGCTTAGCTTTGCAGGGCCCTGAGACCCAGTACTTC.